This T cell receptor (beta chain) is drawn from a study of blood T cell repertoires in COVID-19. On the study more broadly: All recovered Cohort 3 donors got two negative PCRs, got clearance, or saw symptom resolution.

Measured with immunoSEQ multiplex PCR; TCRdb has only the in-frame clones, and not every one. The sample contains around 360,000 clones, around 87% of which appear only once. The cohort comprised adults aged 18 to 89 years residing in under 30 US areas. Participant-given clinical history determined each cohort assignment. The CDR3 covers 16 residues. Germline lookup yields CDR1 SGHAT and CDR2 FQNNGV. V gave up 4 bases and J gave up 2 bases, with 15 bases separating them. Material: PBMCs or T cells enriched from blood (not recorded which). The clonotype comes from a man aged 40-50 years in a cohort exposed to, infected with or recovered from COVID-19 (not recorded which). The chain recombines TRBV11-2 with TRBJ2-4, with D perhaps matching TRBD1 (6 bases). The CDR3 DNA follows: TGTGCCAGCAGCTCGCGACAGGATTTGACCAAAAACATTCAGTACTTC. It is translated as CASSSRQDLTKNIQYF.